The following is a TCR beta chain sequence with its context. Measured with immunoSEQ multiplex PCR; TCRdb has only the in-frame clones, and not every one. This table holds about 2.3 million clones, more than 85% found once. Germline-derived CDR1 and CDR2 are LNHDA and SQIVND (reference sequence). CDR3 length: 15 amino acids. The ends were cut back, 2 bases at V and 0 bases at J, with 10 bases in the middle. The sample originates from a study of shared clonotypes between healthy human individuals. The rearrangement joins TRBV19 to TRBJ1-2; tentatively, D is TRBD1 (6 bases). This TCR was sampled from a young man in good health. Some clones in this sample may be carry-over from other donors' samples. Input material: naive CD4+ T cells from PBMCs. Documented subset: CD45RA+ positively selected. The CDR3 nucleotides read TGTGCCAGTAGTATATATTCAGGGGCTAACTATGGCTACACCTTC. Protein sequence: CASSIYSGANYGYTF.